These 31 T cell receptor beta chains were sequenced from one sample in a study of shared clonotypes between healthy human individuals. Produced via immunoSEQ multiplex PCR; TCRdb's table is partial and in-frame only. The table lists millions of clones, approximately 90% of them singletons. Source material: naive CD4+ T cells sorted from blood. As to subset: CD45RA+ positively selected. The receptors come from a man aged 18-30 years in good health.

This chain connects TRBV15 to TRBJ2-5; D not certain. The length of the CDR3 is 12 residues. Germline CDR1 is LNHNV and CDR2 is YYDKDF (reference sequence). Trimming shortened V by 2 bases and J by 2 bases, and 3 bases separated the two germline ends. Here the CDR3 reads CATSRQQETQYF. The CDR3 DNA follows: TGTGCCACCAGCAGACAGCAAGAGACCCAGTACTTC.

This chain links TRBV6-1 with TRBJ1-5; TRBD1 aligns across 9 bases. CDR3 length: 15 residues. J was trimmed by 0 bases and V by 10 bases; bases with no gene match: 7. The germline V gene encodes CDR1 MNHNS and CDR2 SASEGT. CDR3 residues: CAIQTTGGSNQPQHF. DNA for the CDR3: TGTGCCATTCAAACGACAGGGGGTAGCAATCAGCCCCAGCATTTT.

Only a few counts were recorded for this clone. The J gene is TRBJ1-6, the V gene TRBV30, with 8 bases lining up with TRBD1. Germline V gene data show CDR1 as GTSNPN and CDR2 as SVGIG (reference sequence). The CDR3 totals 16 residues. Germline trimming cut 3 bases from V and 10 bases from J; bases unmatched to any gene: 14. The chain's CDR3 is CAWSASGTGIVSPLHF. DNA for the CDR3: TGTGCCTGGAGCGCCTCCGGGACAGGTATTGTCTCACCCCTCCACTTT.

This rearrangement joins TRBV30 to TRBJ2-1; tentatively, D is TRBD2 (5 bases). CDR3 size: 12 residues. V dropped 5 bases and J dropped 2 bases, with 7 bases sitting between them. The germline V gene has CDR1 GTSNPN and CDR2 SVGIG (reference sequence). The DNA for the CDR3 is TGTGCCTGGTCGACTACCTACAATGAGCAGTTCTTC. This codes for CAWSTTYNEQFF.

The gene calls are TRBV11-3 and TRBJ2-2; possible D gene TRBD1, 6 bases. Trimming took 6 bases from V and 7 from J, leaving 15 bases between them. CDR1 and CDR2 from the germline V gene are SGHNT and YENEEA. This CDR3 has 14 amino acids. The DNA for the CDR3 is TGTGCCAGCAGTCCTCAGGGGCCTGGCGGGGAGCTGTTTTTT. It codes for CASSPQGPGGELFF.

As DNA, the CDR3 is TGTGCCAGCAGTTACCTGGGACAGGGCGTCGGGGAGCTGTTTTTT. Amino acids: CASSYLGQGVGELFF. This chain connects TRBV6-5 to TRBJ2-2; 9 nucleotides match TRBD1. CDR1 is MNHEY and CDR2 is SVGAGI in the germline V gene. The CDR3 is 15 residues long. After removal of 2 bases from V and 7 bases from J, the junction contained 5 bases not matched to a gene.

The gene calls are TRBV19 and TRBJ2-7; TRBD2 matches at 7 bases. Germline loops: CDR1 LNHDA, CDR2 SQIVND (reference sequence). There are 15 residues in the CDR3. The junction had 9 bases not matched to a gene; V was cut back by 4 bases and J by 3 bases. The CDR3 protein is CASSKSGVDYYEQYF. For the CDR3, the DNA is TGTGCCAGTAGTAAGAGCGGGGTCGACTACTACGAGCAGTACTTC.

The chain couples TRBV10-1 to TRBJ1-2, with 8 positions matching TRBD1. The CDR3 consists of 17 residues. Germline-derived CDR1 and CDR2 are WNHNN and SYGVQD (reference sequence). Unmatched junction bases numbered 21, after V lost 7 bases and J lost 8 bases. The chain's CDR3 is CASTPRKTGDALGGYTF. The DNA for the CDR3 is TGCGCCAGCACTCCTCGAAAGACAGGGGACGCTCTTGGGGGCTACACCTTC.

This clone was detected once. The J gene is TRBJ2-5, the V gene TRBV6-1; D may be TRBD1 (6 bases). CDR3 length: 12 residues. Deletions cut 9 bases from V and 7 bases from J, with 15 bases between. The V gene's germline CDR1 is MNHNS and CDR2 SASEGT. The CDR3 nucleotides are TGTGCCAGTGCTGGGGGCCCGGGGACCCAGTACTTC. It translates to CASAGGPGTQYF.

This clone was detected once. The V and J genes are TRBV27 and TRBJ2-2; 8 nucleotides align to TRBD1. J was trimmed by 4 bases and V by 3 bases; bases with no gene match: 10. Germline V gives CDR1 MNHEY, CDR2 SMNVEV (reference sequence). CDR3 length: 17 amino acids. The DNA for the CDR3 is TGTGCCAGCAGTTTTGGGCCCAGGGGGCTTAGCACCGGGGAGCTGTTTTTT. Encoded protein: CASSFGPRGLSTGELFF.

J is TRBJ1-1 and V is TRBV5-4; 10 nucleotides line up with TRBD1. CDR1 SGHNT and CDR2 YYREEE come from the germline V gene (reference sequence). V shed 4 bases and J 3 bases; nucleotides not matched to a gene: 12. The CDR3 is 17 amino acids. CDR3 sequence reads: CASSGGGTGAKDTEAFF. The CDR3 bases are TGTGCCAGCAGCGGAGGAGGGACAGGGGCTAAGGACACTGAAGCTTTCTTT.

The chain links TRBV6-1 to TRBJ1-1; D gene unclear. The V end was cut by 10 bases, the J end by 2 bases, with 8 bases between. CDR1 and CDR2 (germline): MNHNS, SASEGT. This CDR3 region has 11 residues. CDR3 in amino acids: CATRLNTEAFF. As DNA, the CDR3 is TGTGCCACCAGGCTAAACACTGAAGCTTTCTTT.

The chain has TRBV4-1 and TRBJ1-2; D is possibly TRBD1 (6 bases). CDR1 is MGHRA and CDR2 is YSYEKL in the germline V gene. Trimming cost V 3 bases and J 1 base, with 9 bases left between them. The length of the CDR3 is 14 residues. The CDR3 DNA reads TGCGCCAGCAGCCAGGGACACCTTAACTATGGCTACACCTTC. Translating gives CASSQGHLNYGYTF.

This chain links TRBV7-9 with TRBJ2-4, with TRBD2 matching over 7 bases. Germline CDR1 and CDR2: SEHNR and FQNEAQ (reference sequence). Trimming took 5 bases from V and 12 from J; bases not matched to a gene: 10. This CDR3 has 13 amino acids. The CDR3 DNA sequence: TGTGCCAGCAGCAAACAGCAGGGAGGGTCTCAGTACTTC. Residues: CASSKQQGGSQYF.

This rearrangement joins TRBV10-3 to TRBJ2-3; 11 bases map to TRBD2. Per the germline V gene, CDR1 is ENHRY and CDR2 is SYGVKD. V gave up 0 bases and J gave up 2 bases; unmatched junction bases: 4. The CDR3 has 17 residues. DNA of the CDR3: TGTGCCATCAGTGAGTCCGGTAGCGGGGGGGCCACAGATACGCAGTATTTT. It translates to CAISESGSGGATDTQYF.

The chain employs TRBV6-6 and TRBJ1-6, with D unresolved. Germline CDR1 and CDR2: MNHNY and SVGAGI (reference sequence). Deletions cut 7 bases from V and 1 base from J, with 8 bases between. This CDR3 has 14 residues. The CDR3 coding sequence is TGTGCCAGCAAAAGGGCGTCCTATAATTCACCCCTCCACTTT. Protein: CASKRASYNSPLHF.

V is TRBV2 and J is TRBJ2-6; no firm D call. Trimming shortened V by 9 bases and J by 5 bases, and 8 bases separated the two germline ends. The CDR3 extends over 12 amino acids. Germline V lookup: CDR1 SNHLY, CDR2 FYNNEI. The CDR3 protein is CASATRANVLTF. CDR3 nucleotides: TGTGCCAGTGCAACCCGGGCCAACGTCCTGACTTTC. The full variable domain, its missing parts supplied by reference TRBV2 and TRBJ2-6, is EPEVTQTPSHQVTQMGQEVILRCVPISNHLYFYWYRQILGQKVEFLVSFYNNEISEKSEIFDDQFSVERPDGSNFTLKIRSTKLEDSAMYFCASATRANVLTFGAGSRLTVL.

This sequence joins TRBV25-1 and TRBJ1-1; D gene ambiguous. Germline values: CDR1 MGHDK, CDR2 SYGVNS. With 1 base removed from V and 0 bases from J, the gap between germline ends came to 6 bases. This CDR3 has 14 residues. CDR3 amino acids: CASSEFSMNTEAFF. The CDR3 nucleotides read TGTGCCAGCAGTGAATTCAGTATGAACACTGAAGCTTTCTTT.

A note on this clone: This same CDR3 is encoded by further DNA sequences in the sample. The rearrangement uses TRBV28 and TRBJ1-4, with D possibly TRBD1 on 5 matching bases. The CDR3 loop spans 15 amino acids. Trimming cost V 2 bases and J 0 bases, with 7 bases left between them. Germline loops: CDR1 MDHEN, CDR2 SYDVKM. The DNA of the CDR3 is TGTGCCAGCAGTTTAGTGGGGGCAACTAATGAAAAACTGTTTTTT. Its translation: CASSLVGATNEKLFF.

The CDR3 reads CASSPHQGGETQYF. The DNA for the CDR3 is TGTGCCAGCAGCCCCCACCAGGGGGGAGAGACCCAGTACTTC. The V gene is TRBV7-2, the J gene TRBJ2-5, with D maybe TRBD1 (7 bases). The CDR3 covers 14 residues. Germline CDR1 SGHTA, CDR2 FQGNSA. Trimming took off 5 bases at V and 4 bases at J, with 14 bases between the two ends.

This chain uses TRBV5-1 with TRBJ1-6; possibly TRBD1 for D (6 bases). V gave up 4 bases and J gave up 7 bases, with 15 bases separating them. This CDR3 is 15 amino acids long. The germline V gene encodes CDR1 SGHRS and CDR2 YFSETQ. CDR3 loop: CASSPAGDENSPLHF. CDR3 bases: TGCGCCAGCAGCCCGGCAGGGGATGAGAATTCACCCCTCCACTTT. The whole variable domain, remainder taken from reference TRBV5-1 and TRBJ1-6, is KAGVTQTPRYLIKTRGQQVTLSCSPISGHRSVSWYQQTPGQGLQFLFEYFSETQRNKGNFPGRFSGRQFSNSRSEMNVSTLELGDSALYLCASSPAGDENSPLHFGNGTRLTVT.

This clone was detected once. This chain uses TRBV10-3 with TRBJ2-3; possible D gene TRBD2, 6 bases. Germline V gene data show CDR1 as ENHRY and CDR2 as SYGVKD. The CDR3 runs 14 residues. The V end lost 7 bases, the J end lost 2 bases, and 13 bases lay between the germline ends. CDR3 coding DNA: TGTGCCATCAACATCGGGACTGCCACAGATACGCAGTATTTT. This sequence encodes CAINIGTATDTQYF.

The chain has TRBV7-9 and TRBJ2-7, with 9 bases that match TRBD1. Germline assignment: CDR1 SEHNR and CDR2 FQNEAQ (reference sequence). With V trimmed by 5 bases and J by 4 bases, 15 bases remained unmatched. The CDR3 sequence is 17 residues long. CDR3 sequence: CASSPSPLRDRAYEQYF. The CDR3 DNA reads TGTGCCAGCAGCCCCAGCCCCCTCCGGGACAGGGCTTACGAGCAGTACTTC.

This clone appeared once. The chain combines TRBV6-1 with TRBJ1-1; D may be TRBD1 (5 bases). V lost 3 bases to trimming and J lost 8 bases, with 16 bases between them. The length of the CDR3 is 14 residues. Per the germline V gene, CDR1 is MNHNS and CDR2 is SASEGT. CDR3: CASSDLSRELEAFF. As DNA, the CDR3 is TGTGCCAGCAGTGACTTGTCCAGGGAATTAGAAGCTTTCTTT.

The V and J genes are TRBV30 and TRBJ2-3; 12 nucleotides align to TRBD2. The trim removed 3 bases at V and 2 bases at J, leaving 6 bases unmatched. The germline V gene encodes CDR1 GTSNPN and CDR2 SVGIG (reference sequence). There are 16 residues in the CDR3. CDR3 sequence reads: CAWSPRTSGDTDTQYF. CDR3 DNA sequence: TGTGCCTGGAGCCCCCGGACTAGCGGGGACACAGATACGCAGTATTTT.

CDR3 loop: CASSRGQGDYGYTF. CDR3 bases: TGTGCCAGCAGCCGGGGACAGGGGGACTATGGCTACACCTTC. The rearrangement joins TRBV7-6 to TRBJ1-2; TRBD1 matches 11 bases. This CDR3 comprises 14 residues. The ends lost 5 bases at V and 3 bases at J; junction bases unmatched: 2. Per the germline V gene, CDR1 is SGHVS and CDR2 is FNYEAQ.

The V call is TRBV2, the J call TRBJ1-1, with 9 bases that match TRBD1. The CDR3 spans 16 residues. Germline V lookup: CDR1 SNHLY, CDR2 FYNNEI. The trim removed 6 bases at V and 4 bases at J, leaving 12 bases unmatched. CDR3 in amino acids: CASREGQGLLGTEAFF. In nucleotides, the CDR3 is TGTGCCAGCAGAGAGGGACAGGGACTTTTGGGCACTGAAGCTTTCTTT.

DNA of the CDR3: TGTGCCAGCAGCCCCAGGGAGACTGGAAACACCATATATTTT. Amino acid sequence: CASSPRETGNTIYF. The chain links TRBV14 to TRBJ1-3, with a tentative D call TRBD1 (5 bases). The V end was cut by 4 bases, the J end by 2 bases, with 9 bases between. The CDR3 has 14 residues. The V gene's germline CDR1 is SGHDN and CDR2 FVKESK. Full variable domain (outside the CDR3, taken from reference TRBV14 and TRBJ1-3): EAGVTQFPSHSVIEKGQTVTLRCDPISGHDNLYWYRRVMGKEIKFLLHFVKESKQDESGMPNNRFLAERTGGTYSTLKVQPAELEDSGVYFCASSPRETGNTIYFGEGSWLTVV.

The chain is built from TRBV5-1 and TRBJ1-2, with D possibly being TRBD1 (6 bases). Trimming removed 2 bases at V and 2 bases at J, with 22 bases between. Germline V gene sequence: CDR1 SGHRS, CDR2 YFSETQ. The CDR3 spans 18 residues. The CDR3 is CASSLSPQGSRGNYGYTF. The CDR3 nucleotides read TGCGCCAGCAGCTTATCCCCCCAGGGGTCGAGGGGCAACTATGGCTACACCTTC.

V gene TRBV28 combines with J gene TRBJ2-3; D is possibly TRBD2 (5 bases). Per the germline V gene, CDR1 is MDHEN and CDR2 is SYDVKM. The CDR3 consists of 15 residues. With 5 bases removed from V and 2 bases from J, the gap between germline ends came to 14 bases. The CDR3 DNA reads as TGTGCCAGCAGTGTTGGACTGACCTTCACAGATACGCAGTATTTT. It encodes CASSVGLTFTDTQYF.

The V gene is TRBV4-1, the J gene TRBJ1-1; no reliable D call. Trimming took off 2 bases at V and 0 bases at J, with 7 bases between the two ends. This CDR3 is 14 amino acids long. Looked up from germline, CDR1 is MGHRA and CDR2 is YSYEKL. This CDR3 is CASSQFRLNTEAFF. Here the CDR3 DNA reads TGCGCCAGCAGCCAATTTAGATTGAACACTGAAGCTTTCTTT.